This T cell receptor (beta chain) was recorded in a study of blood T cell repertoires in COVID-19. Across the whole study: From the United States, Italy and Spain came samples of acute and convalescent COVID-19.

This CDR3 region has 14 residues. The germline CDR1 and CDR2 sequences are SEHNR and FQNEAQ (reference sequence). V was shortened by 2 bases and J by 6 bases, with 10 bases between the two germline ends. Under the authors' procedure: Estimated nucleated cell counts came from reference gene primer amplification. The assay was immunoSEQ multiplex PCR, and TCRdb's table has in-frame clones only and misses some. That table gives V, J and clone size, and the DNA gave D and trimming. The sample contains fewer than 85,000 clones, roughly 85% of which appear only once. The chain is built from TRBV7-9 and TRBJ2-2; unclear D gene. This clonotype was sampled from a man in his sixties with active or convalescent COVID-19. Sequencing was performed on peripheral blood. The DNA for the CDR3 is TGTGCCAGCAGCTTACTCGCAGTGTCCGGGGAGCTGTTTTTT. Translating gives CASSLLAVSGELFF.